This TCR beta chain stems from a study of blood T cells in healthy people across ages. Looking at the study overall: In model experiments, template switching was able to capture about one barcoded beta molecule for every two T cells that were present.

Primers used in a second PCR of roughly 6 to 11 cycles were a sample-barcoded 5' primer and a J-beta primer mix. One entry per CDR3 protein, called by TCRdb with MiXCR from the 5' RACE reads. The sample shows 800,000 or so distinct CDR3 sequences, about 25% of them seen only once. Germline assignment: CDR1 LGHDT and CDR2 YNNKEL (reference sequence). The CDR3 has 12 amino acids. Between the trimmed V and J ends, which lost 5 bases and 3 bases, there was a span of 7 bases. These data were likewise used in another study, on T cells of mothers and their children. Per that study: Approximately 3 million TCR beta reads per child versus over 9 million per mother. Regardless of relatedness, pairs show thymic selection shaping TCR recombination output in a similar manner.

The J gene is TRBJ1-1, the V gene TRBV3-1; weak D call: TRBD1 (6 bases). This TCR derives from a boy younger than 18 in good health. The sequencing sample was made of blood. CDR3 nucleotides: TGTGCCAGCAGCACAGGGCACACTGAAGCTTTCTTT. This sequence encodes CASSTGHTEAFF.